This T cell receptor (beta chain) comes out of a study of control samples from healthy donors and cancer patients. Sequencing used immunoSEQ multiplex PCR; TCRdb keeps in-frame clones, though not all of them. This sample has 120,000 or so clones, with 70% to 90% found just once. In its sample, this clone was seen once. Germline V gene sequence: CDR1 SGHNT, CDR2 YENEEA. V dropped 2 bases and J dropped 7 bases, with 15 bases sitting between them. The CDR3 runs 15 residues. Sequencing used blood. The genes are TRBV11-3 and TRBJ1-5; D might be TRBD1 (5 bases). This receptor was taken from a man in his sixties in good health. CDR3 residues: CASSLPGAATQPQHF. CDR3 in DNA: TGTGCCAGCAGCTTACCCGGGGCAGCGACGCAGCCCCAGCATTTT.